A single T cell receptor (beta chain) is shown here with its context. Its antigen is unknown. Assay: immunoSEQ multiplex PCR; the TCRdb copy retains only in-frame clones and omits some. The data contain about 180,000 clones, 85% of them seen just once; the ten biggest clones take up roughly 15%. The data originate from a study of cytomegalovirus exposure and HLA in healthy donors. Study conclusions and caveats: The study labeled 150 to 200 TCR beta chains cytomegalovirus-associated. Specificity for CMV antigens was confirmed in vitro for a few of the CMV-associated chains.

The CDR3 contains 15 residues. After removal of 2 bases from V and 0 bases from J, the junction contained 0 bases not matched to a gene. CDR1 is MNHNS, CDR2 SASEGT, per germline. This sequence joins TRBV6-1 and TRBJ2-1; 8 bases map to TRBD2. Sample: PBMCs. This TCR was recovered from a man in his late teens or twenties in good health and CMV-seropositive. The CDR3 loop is CASSELAGSYNEQFF. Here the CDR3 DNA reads TGTGCCAGCAGTGAACTAGCGGGCTCCTACAATGAGCAGTTCTTC.